The 30 T cell receptor beta chains given below trace back to one sample, sequenced in a study of blood T cells in healthy people across ages. Primers used in a second PCR of about 6 to 12 cycles were a sample-barcoded 5' primer and a J-beta primer mix. TCRdb independently ran MiXCR on the 5' RACE reads; one entry per CDR3 protein. The sample contains around 780,000 distinct CDR3 sequences, 56% of which appear only once. Sample: blood. These receptor sequences come from a man aged 35 to 55 in good health.

This clonotype was observed once. V gene TRBV6-5 combines with J gene TRBJ1-2; a weak D match, TRBD1 (5 bases). This CDR3 region has 13 residues. The germline V gene encodes CDR1 MNHEY and CDR2 SVGAGI. V lost 5 bases to trimming and J lost 8 bases, with 15 bases between them. Here the CDR3 reads CASSDLQGLGYTF. The CDR3 nucleotides are TGTGCCAGCAGTGACCTCCAGGGTTTAGGCTACACCTTC.

This clonotype came up once. A much larger clone differs by one base, so this may be a read error. The V and J genes are TRBV29-1 and TRBJ2-3; the D gene is possibly TRBD1 (5 bases). The CDR3 runs 13 residues. Germline V CDR1 and CDR2: SQVTM, ANQGSEA. The V and J ends lost 6 bases and 8 bases respectively, with 18 bases between them. CDR3 nucleotides: TGCAGCGTACAGGATCTCGGCGCAGGTACGCAGTATTTT. Its protein is CSVQDLGAGTQYF.

The chain carries TRBV6-6 and TRBJ1-1, with D possibly matching TRBD1 (5 bases). The germline V gene encodes CDR1 MNHNY and CDR2 SVGAGI (reference sequence). This CDR3 spans 12 amino acids. Trimming stripped 7 bases from V and 4 bases from J, with 10 bases between. The CDR3 DNA follows: TGTGCCAGCATCGGGGGAGTCACTGAAGCTTTCTTT. Its translation is CASIGGVTEAFF.

The table lists this clonotype with a few counts. This chain uses TRBV19 with TRBJ2-5, with D uncertain. The CDR3 has 15 residues. Looked up from germline, CDR1 is LNHDA and CDR2 is SQIVND (reference sequence). The V end lost 2 bases, the J end lost 2 bases, and 12 bases lay between the germline ends. The CDR3 region has the DNA TGTGCCAGTAGTATACTTGTCACAACGCAAGAGACCCAGTACTTC. Amino acids: CASSILVTTQETQYF.

This clonotype was counted a few times. The chain has TRBV5-1 and TRBJ2-1, with 8 positions matching TRBD2. After removal of 4 bases from V and 9 bases from J, the junction contained 9 bases not matched to a gene. The CDR3 spans 14 residues. CDR1 is SGHRS and CDR2 is YFSETQ in the germline V gene. The CDR3 here is CASSPGSGAREQFF. The CDR3 coding sequence is TGCGCCAGCAGCCCGGGTAGCGGGGCACGTGAGCAGTTCTTC.

The chain combines TRBV27 with TRBJ1-4, with 8 bases aligning to TRBD1. The CDR3 extends over 15 amino acids. V gave up 6 bases and J gave up 4 bases; unmatched junction bases: 7. Germline CDR1 and CDR2: MNHEY and SMNVEV (reference sequence). The CDR3 protein is CASRDDRGNNEKLFF. CDR3 coding DNA: TGTGCCAGCAGAGATGACAGGGGAAATAATGAAAAACTGTTTTTT.

The genes are TRBV28 and TRBJ2-5; the match to TRBD2 covers 7 bases. The germline gives CDR1 MDHEN, CDR2 SYDVKM. V lost 2 bases, J lost 11 bases, and 14 bases stayed unmatched. This CDR3 comprises 15 residues. Written as DNA, the CDR3 is TGTGCCAGCAGTTTACTGTCTAGCGGAGACAATGAGCAGTACTTC. This codes for CASSLLSSGDNEQYF.

This clonotype was recorded once. The chain recombines TRBV28 with TRBJ2-1; D possibly matches TRBD1 or TRBD2 (6 bases each). The germline V and J ends were trimmed by 7 bases and 1 base, with 14 bases remaining between them. Germline-derived CDR1 and CDR2 are MDHEN and SYDVKM. The CDR3 sequence is 15 residues long. CDR3 sequence reads: CASNTLGGSYNEQFF. The CDR3 DNA is TGTGCCAGCAACACTCTAGGGGGGTCCTACAATGAGCAGTTCTTC.

The CDR3 DNA is TGCAGCGTTCGTGTAAGTTCAACCTATGGCTACACCTTC. As protein: CSVRVSSTYGYTF. The chain joins TRBV29-1 to TRBJ1-2; D uncertain. Germline-derived CDR1 and CDR2 are SQVTM and ANQGSEA. Trimming cost V 5 bases and J 4 bases, with 14 bases left between them. The CDR3 runs 13 residues. Based on the CDR3 plus reference TRBV29-1 and TRBJ1-2, the full variable domain is SAVISQKPSRDICQRGTSLTIQCQVDSQVTMMFWYRQQPGQSLTLIATANQGSEATYESGFVIDKFPISRPNLTFSTLTVSNMSPEDSSIYLCSVRVSSTYGYTFGSGTRLTVV.

The rearrangement links TRBV27 to TRBJ2-3; 9 positions match TRBD1. The junction had 7 bases not matched to a gene; V was cut back by 4 bases and J by 5 bases. Germline V gene lookup returns CDR1 MNHEY and CDR2 SMNVEV (reference sequence). This CDR3 is 15 amino acids long. The CDR3 reads CASSYRDRAGDTQYF. CDR3 nucleotides: TGTGCCAGCAGTTATCGGGACAGGGCAGGAGATACGCAGTATTTT.

J is TRBJ2-5 and V is TRBV7-9; TRBD2 matches 11 bases. In germline, CDR1 is SEHNR, CDR2 FQNEAQ (reference sequence). This CDR3 spans 14 amino acids. The CDR3 coding sequence is TGTGCAACAGCAGTTAGCGGGAGGGTCGATGAGCAGTACTTC. It codes for CATAVSGRVDEQYF. Full variable domain (outside the CDR3, taken from reference TRBV7-9 and TRBJ2-5): DTGVSQNPRHKITKRGQNVTFRCDPISEHNRLYWYRQTLGQGPEFLTYFQNEAQLEKSRLLSDRFSAERPKGSFSTLEIQRTEQGDSAMYLCATAVSGRVDEQYFGPGTRLLVL.

The rearrangement links TRBV5-1 to TRBJ2-1; 10 bases map to TRBD2. The J call is in doubt because the DNA end fits TRBJ2-7 better. The CDR3 is 16 amino acids. In germline, CDR1 is SGHRS, CDR2 YFSETQ. The DNA of the CDR3 is TGCGCCAGCAGCCTAACTAGCGGGACCTCCTACAATGAGCAGTACTTC. Translation gives CASSLTSGTSYNEQYF.

The chain carries TRBV6-5 and TRBJ2-4, with D uncertain. The J call may be wrong; the DNA end is better matched by TRBJ2-5. This CDR3 has 13 amino acids. Germline CDR1 MNHEY, CDR2 SVGAGI. As DNA, the CDR3 is TGTGCCAGCAGAAACTCACCAGTAGAGACCCAGTACTTC. Translation gives CASRNSPVETQYF.

This clonotype came up once. The chain joins TRBV24-1 to TRBJ2-1; 7 nucleotides line up with TRBD1. With 4 bases clipped from V and 10 bases from J, the junction kept 6 bases outside the gene matches. Germline V gives CDR1 KGHDR, CDR2 SFDVKD. This CDR3 is 13 amino acids long. The CDR3 coding sequence is TGTGCCACCAGTGACCTATCGACAGGGGAGCAGTTCTTC. It yields the protein CATSDLSTGEQFF.

This clonotype came up once. The rearrangement links TRBV11-2 to TRBJ2-3; D is undetermined. The CDR3 is 14 residues long. Germline CDR1 and CDR2: SGHAT and FQNNGV. V lost 3 bases, J lost 3 bases, and 10 bases lay in between. The CDR3 coding sequence is TGTGCCAGCAGCTTGGGGATAATTACAGATACGCAGTATTTT. Its translation is CASSLGIITDTQYF.

J is TRBJ1-2 and V is TRBV24-1; TRBD1 matches 10 bases. The CDR3 extends over 15 amino acids. CDR1 KGHDR and CDR2 SFDVKD come from the germline V gene. V dropped 2 bases and J dropped 7; count of bases not matched to a gene: 6. This CDR3 reads CATSDSGTGVGGYTF. Here the CDR3 DNA reads TGTGCCACCAGTGATTCCGGGACAGGGGTTGGTGGCTACACCTTC.

This sequence joins TRBV7-9 and TRBJ2-5, with a weak D call TRBD2 (6 bases). The J call may be mistaken, given a closer DNA end match to TRBJ2-7. CDR3 length: 14 amino acids. Germline CDR1 is SEHNR and CDR2 is FQNEAQ (reference sequence). CDR3 protein: CASSLVAAKDEQYF. In DNA form, the CDR3 reads TGTGCCAGCAGCTTAGTAGCGGCAAAGGACGAGCAGTACTTC.

The chain carries TRBV5-6 and TRBJ1-5; maybe TRBD1 (5 bases). The length of the CDR3 is 15 residues. CDR1 is SGHDT, CDR2 YYEEEE, per germline. V was pared by 1 base and J by 1 base, with 9 bases between. CDR3 DNA: TGTGCCAGCAGCTTGAGAGGGGTGAGCAATCAGCCCCAGCATTTT. It is translated as CASSLRGVSNQPQHF.

This clonotype has more than one count but fewer than ten. This sequence joins TRBV14 and TRBJ1-2; 7 bases line up with TRBD1. The CDR3 sequence is 16 residues long. V trimming: 3 bases; J trimming: 6 bases; junction bases outside the gene matches: 13. Germline assignment: CDR1 SGHDN and CDR2 FVKESK. The CDR3 DNA reads as TGTGCCAGCAGCCAGATAGGACAGGACAAATTGGATGGCTACACCTTC. Translation: CASSQIGQDKLDGYTF.

J is TRBJ2-6 and V is TRBV12-3 or TRBV12-4; D could derive from TRBD1 or TRBD2 (5 bases each). The length of the CDR3 is 15 residues. Trimming pared 5 bases from V and 6 bases from J, leaving 14 bases between. The CDR3 is CASSPGLGEANVLTF. The DNA of the CDR3 is TGTGCCAGCAGTCCAGGCTTGGGGGAGGCCAACGTCCTGACTTTC.

V is TRBV11-2 and J is TRBJ1-2, with a tentative D call TRBD1 (5 bases). Looked up from germline, CDR1 is SGHAT and CDR2 is FQNNGV. This CDR3 is built from 15 residues. V was pared by 0 bases and J by 2 bases, with 10 bases between. The CDR3 DNA is TGTGCCAGCAGCTTAGACTCGGGACCAAACTATGGCTACACCTTC. Amino acids: CASSLDSGPNYGYTF.

The chain is built from TRBV5-6 and TRBJ1-2; 7 bases agree with TRBD1. The germline CDR1 and CDR2 sequences are SGHDT and YYEEEE. V lost 4 bases and J lost 7; bases outside the gene matches: 13. There are 15 residues in the CDR3. The CDR3 bases are TGTGCCAGCAGCCCCGGGACAGTTGGATCTCGTGGCTACACCTTC. Protein product: CASSPGTVGSRGYTF.

This clonotype was observed a handful of times. The chain is built from TRBV4-3 and TRBJ1-2; D not certain. The ends were cut back, 3 bases at V and 2 bases at J, with 10 bases in the middle. The CDR3 spans 14 residues. Looked up from germline, CDR1 is LGHNA and CDR2 is YSLEER. The chain's CDR3 is CASSHARTNYGYTF. DNA for the CDR3: TGCGCCAGCAGCCATGCCCGGACCAACTATGGCTACACCTTC.

This clonotype has more than one count but fewer than ten. The chain recombines TRBV5-1 with TRBJ2-1, with a weak D call TRBD1 (6 bases). This CDR3 region has 19 residues. V was pared by 4 bases and J by 4 bases, with 27 bases between. Germline lookup yields CDR1 SGHRS and CDR2 YFSETQ. CDR3 region: CASSPYFQGSGVGYNEQFF. For the CDR3, the DNA is TGCGCCAGCAGCCCGTACTTCCAGGGGTCCGGCGTCGGATACAATGAGCAGTTCTTC.

The V gene is TRBV12-3 or TRBV12-4, the J gene TRBJ2-4; 7 nucleotides agree with TRBD2. Near its end, the DNA agrees better with TRBJ2-5, so the J call may be wrong. CDR3 size: 14 residues. The CDR3 region is CASSLTGTKETQYF. CDR3 sequence (DNA): TGTGCCAGCAGTCTAACCGGGACTAAAGAGACCCAGTACTTC.

The chain couples TRBV7-4 to TRBJ2-7; TRBD2 agrees at 7 bases. Germline assignment: CDR1 SGHVT and CDR2 SQSDAQ. Trimming at V came to 3 bases and at J to 0 bases, leaving 11 bases not matched to a gene. The CDR3 spans 17 residues. The CDR3 coding sequence is TGTGCCAGCAGCTTCCACCTGGGGGGGGTTGGCTCCTACGAGCAGTACTTC. This encodes CASSFHLGGVGSYEQYF.

The chain links TRBV12-3 or TRBV12-4 to TRBJ1-6; TRBD1 agrees at 8 bases. This CDR3 region has 15 residues. Trimming at V came to 6 bases and at J to 5 bases, leaving 6 bases not matched to a gene. The CDR3 sequence: CASSLRQGNNSPLHF. The DNA of the CDR3 is TGTGCCAGCAGCCTAAGACAGGGGAATAATTCACCCCTCCACTTT.

As for this clonotype: This clone may be a read error of a much larger clone one base away. The chain employs TRBV29-1 and TRBJ2-7; perhaps TRBD2 as D (5 bases). This CDR3 is 12 amino acids long. Germline values: CDR1 SQVTM, CDR2 ANQGSEA. V was cut by 7 bases and J by 0 bases, with 10 bases left in between. The CDR3 DNA reads TGCAGCGCTCAGCGGAGCTCCTACGAGCAGTACTTC. As protein: CSAQRSSYEQYF.

V and J are TRBV14 and TRBJ2-5, with 12 positions matching TRBD2. V was clipped by 4 bases and J by 5 bases; unmatched bases: 11. This CDR3 contains 17 residues. In germline, CDR1 is SGHDN, CDR2 FVKESK. The CDR3 DNA follows: TGTGCCAGCAGCCTTTACTCGACTAGCGGGAGTTGGGAGACCCAGTACTTC. Translation: CASSLYSTSGSWETQYF. Complete variable domain (other parts from reference TRBV14 and TRBJ2-5): EAGVTQFPSHSVIEKGQTVTLRCDPISGHDNLYWYRRVMGKEIKFLLHFVKESKQDESGMPNNRFLAERTGGTYSTLKVQPAELEDSGVYFCASSLYSTSGSWETQYFGPGTRLLVL.

J is TRBJ2-1 and V is TRBV25-1; D is perhaps TRBD1 (6 bases). Per the germline V gene, CDR1 is MGHDK and CDR2 is SYGVNS. CDR3 size: 12 residues. V was trimmed by 9 bases and J by 4 bases, leaving 10 bases between them. The CDR3 DNA sequence: TGTGCCAGTGTAGACAGGTACAATGAGCAGTTCTTC. Translated, it gives CASVDRYNEQFF. Using reference TRBV25-1 and TRBJ2-1 for the parts outside the CDR3, the full variable domain is EADIYQTPRYLVIGTGKKITLECSQTMGHDKMYWYQQDPGMELHLIHYSYGVNSTEKGDLSSESTVSRIRTEHFPLTLESARPSHTSQYLCASVDRYNEQFFGPGTRLTVL.